The 12 T cell receptor beta chains presented below share a single source sample, sequenced in a study of T cell clonality in common variable immunodeficiency. TCRdb's table, derived via immunoSEQ multiplex PCR, lists solely in-frame clones and lacks some. Sampling found about 37,000 clones, none seen once. The sequenced material came from peripheral blood mononuclear cells. The receptors shown here come from a person between 18 and 70 years old in good health.

This clone was counted at least ten times. The read is 3 residues too short to cover the CDR3 end, so that end is filled in from the germline J gene. The chain employs TRBV18 and TRBJ2-3; weak D call: TRBD2 (6 bases). CDR3 length: 16 residues. Germline V lookup: CDR1 KGHSH, CDR2 LQKENI. The germline V and J ends were trimmed by 1 base and 4 bases, with 15 bases remaining between them. The CDR3 DNA, read in part, is TGTGCCAGCTCACCACGGATCTCCGGGGGAGCAGATACG. It translates to CASSPRISGGADT. In full, the CDR3 is CASSPRISGGADTQYF. The full variable domain, with the rest looked up from reference TRBV18 and TRBJ2-3, is NAGVMQNPRHLVRRRGQEARLRCSPMKGHSHVYWYRQLPEEGLKFMVYLQKENIIDESGMPKERFSAEFPKEGPSILRIQQVVRGDSAAYFCASSPRISGGADTQYFGPGTRLTVL.

Note on this clone: The read finishes 3 residues shy of the CDR3 end, and the germline J gene is used to complete it. The gene calls are TRBV7-9 and TRBJ1-2, with D unclear. Germline CDR1 is SEHNR and CDR2 is FQNEAQ (reference sequence). CDR3 length: 14 residues. The CDR3 DNA, read in part, is TGTGCCAGCAGCTTAGGACTAGCGAACTACGAC. It yields the protein CASSLGLANYD. The full CDR3 is CASSLGLANYDYTF. Complete variable domain (other parts from reference TRBV7-9 and TRBJ1-2): DTGVSQNPRHKITKRGQNVTFRCDPISEHNRLYWYRQTLGQGPEFLTYFQNEAQLEKSRLLSDRFSAERPKGSFSTLEIQRTEQGDSAMYLCASSLGLANYDYTFGSGTRLTVV.

With respect to this clone: The CDR3 end lies 3 residues beyond the end of the read and is filled in from the germline J gene. The chain is built from TRBV5-1 and TRBJ1-4; D possibly corresponds to TRBD1 (5 bases). CDR1 SGHRS and CDR2 YFSETQ come from the germline V gene. CDR3 size: 15 residues. The sequenced CDR3 bases are TGCGCCAGCAGCTTGGGTCCCTCTGGGGCCAACGTA. Its protein product is CASSLGPSGANV. The CDR3 in its entirety is CASSLGPSGANVLFF. The complete variable domain, with remaining parts taken from reference TRBV5-1 and TRBJ1-4, reads KAGVTQTPRYLIKTRGQQVTLSCSPISGHRSVSWYQQTPGQGLQFLFEYFSETQRNKGNFPGRFSGRQFSNSRSEMNVSTLELGDSALYLCASSLGPSGANVLFFGSGTQLSVL.

This clone was recorded at least ten times. The read ends 3 residues shy of where the CDR3 ends; the end is completed using the germline J gene. V usage is TRBV20-1 and J usage is TRBJ2-7; D possibly corresponds to TRBD2 (6 bases). This CDR3 is built from 13 residues. V lost 0 bases, J lost 5 bases, and 11 bases lay in between. CDR1 DFQATT and CDR2 SNEGSKA come from the germline V gene (reference sequence). CDR3 sequence: CSAREVAANEQYF. CDR3 bases read: TGCAGTGCTAGAGAGGTAGCGGCTAACGAG.

This clone showed up many times. The read ends 3 residues before the CDR3 terminus; that terminus is restored from the germline J gene. The same CDR3 also results from other DNA sequences found in this sample. The chain couples TRBV7-9 to TRBJ2-5, with TRBD2 identical over 11 bases. Germline V gene lookup returns CDR1 SEHNR and CDR2 FQNEAQ (reference sequence). The V gene end was trimmed by 4 bases and the J gene end by 5 bases; junction bases not matched to a gene: 3. The CDR3 loop spans 14 amino acids. Incomplete CDR3 DNA: TGTGCCAGCAGCTCTATAGCGGGGGGGGAGACC. It specifies CASSSIAGGET. The entire CDR3 protein is CASSSIAGGETQYF.

This clone was counted many times. Coverage ceases 3 residues before the CDR3 finishes, and the germline J gene fills in the end. The chain joins TRBV10-3 to TRBJ2-7; possible D gene TRBD2, 6 bases. The V gene lost 2 bases and the J gene lost 2 bases, with 28 bases spanning the gap. Germline V gene lookup returns CDR1 ENHRY and CDR2 SYGVKD. CDR3 size: 20 residues. Partial CDR3 DNA: TGTGCCATCAGTGAGCCCCCAGTTCCACAAGGTAGGCGGGATCCCTACGAG. Translating it yields CAISEPPVPQGRRDPYE. The entire CDR3 is CAISEPPVPQGRRDPYEQYF.

This clone has ten or more counts. The CDR3 is cut off 3 residues early in the read; its end comes from the germline J gene. The rearrangement links TRBV20-1 to TRBJ2-7; 8 bases map to TRBD2. J lost 2 bases, V lost 5 bases, and 11 bases had no gene match. The length of the CDR3 is 15 residues. Germline lookup yields CDR1 DFQATT and CDR2 SNEGSKA (reference sequence). The part of the CDR3 DNA that was read is TGCAGTGCTGAGTATTTGCGGGGGGCCACCTACGAG. Translation gives CSAEYLRGATYE. From start to end, the CDR3 is CSAEYLRGATYEQYF.

This clone was seen repeatedly, ten times or more. The read ends 3 residues shy of where the CDR3 ends; the end is completed using the germline J gene. The chain joins TRBV6-2 or TRBV6-3 to TRBJ2-3, with TRBD1 identical over 9 bases. This CDR3 region has 14 residues. With V trimmed by 4 bases and J by 8 bases, 7 bases remained unmatched. Germline CDR1 reads MNHEY; CDR2 reads SVGEGT. CDR3 bases read: TGTGCCAGCAGTTCCCCGGACAGGGGAGGTACG. It translates to CASSSPDRGGT. From start to end, the CDR3 is CASSSPDRGGTQYF.

Only a few counts were recorded for this clone. The CDR3 protein is CASSPLLAGVYDYTF. Incomplete CDR3 DNA: TGTGCCAGCAGCCCACTACTAGCGGGGGTCTACGAC. This chain links TRBV7-2 with TRBJ1-2, with D maybe TRBD1 (5 bases). The read gets to within 3 residues of the CDR3 end, and the germline J gene fills in the rest. Germline V gene lookup returns CDR1 SGHTA and CDR2 FQGNSA. The CDR3 is 15 residues long.

This clone showed up many times. The CDR3 end lies 3 residues beyond the end of the read and is filled in from the germline J gene. V and J are TRBV30 and TRBJ2-1, with 12 bases fitting TRBD2. Germline trimming cut 3 bases from V and 8 bases from J; bases unmatched to any gene: 14. CDR1 is GTSNPN and CDR2 is SVGIG in the germline V gene (reference sequence). This CDR3 is 17 amino acids long. The CDR3 reads CAWSATLTSGRGYEQFF. The sequenced CDR3 bases are TGTGCCTGGAGCGCCACCCTGACTAGCGGGAGAGGTTATGAG.

A few counts support this clone. The read comes to an end 3 residues before the CDR3 does, leaving the germline J gene to fill in the end. J is TRBJ2-1 and V is TRBV7-9, with D possibly being TRBD1 (5 bases). Trimming took off 5 bases at V and 5 bases at J, with 10 bases between the two ends. Germline CDR1 reads SEHNR; CDR2 reads FQNEAQ (reference sequence). The CDR3 runs 13 residues. CDR3 sequence reads: CASSPKTDNEQFF. Partial CDR3 DNA: TGTGCCAGCAGCCCCAAGACAGACAATGAG.

As to this clone: The read stops 3 residues short of the end of the CDR3; the missing end is completed from the germline J gene. The genes are TRBV6-1 and TRBJ1-2; the D is unclear. V gave up 1 base and J gave up 1 base, with 7 bases separating them. Germline loops: CDR1 MNHNS, CDR2 SASEGT. The CDR3 sequence is 14 residues long. CDR3 amino acids: CASSEVNSNYGYTF. Incomplete CDR3 DNA: TGTGCCAGCAGTGAAGTTAACAGTAACTATGGC.